This TCR beta chain originates from a study of OX40 agonist ivuxolimab in advanced cancers. In the study overall: Dose-escalation subjects each had hepatocellular carcinoma, melanoma, renal cell or head and neck cancer.

Profiled with immunoSEQ multiplex PCR; TCRdb holds only in-frame clones, not every one. The sample has tens of thousands of clones, under 90% seen once; the top ten hold 2% to 2.5%. Sequenced here: CD4+ or CD8+ T cells sorted from blood, sampled in a trial of the OX40 agonist ivuxolimab. This receptor was identified in an adult with an advanced solid tumor such as melanoma, head and neck, liver or kidney cancer.

The CDR3 nucleotides read TGTGCCAGCAGCTCCCCCGGCGGCTCCTACGAGCAGTACTTC. Encoded protein: CASSSPGGSYEQYF. The chain recombines TRBV5-4 with TRBJ2-7; D is undetermined. Trimming removed 3 bases from V and 0 bases from J, with 10 bases in between. The germline V gene has CDR1 SGHNT and CDR2 YYREEE (reference sequence). This CDR3 spans 14 amino acids.